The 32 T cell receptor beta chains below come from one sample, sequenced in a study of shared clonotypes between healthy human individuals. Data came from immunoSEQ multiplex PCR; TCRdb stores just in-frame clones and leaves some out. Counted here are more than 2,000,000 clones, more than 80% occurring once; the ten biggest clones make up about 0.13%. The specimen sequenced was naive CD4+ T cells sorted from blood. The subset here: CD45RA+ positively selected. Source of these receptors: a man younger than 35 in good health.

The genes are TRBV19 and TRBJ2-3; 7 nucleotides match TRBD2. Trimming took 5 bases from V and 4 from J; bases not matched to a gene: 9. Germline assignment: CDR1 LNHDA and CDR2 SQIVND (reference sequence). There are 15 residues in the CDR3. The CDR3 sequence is CASSYSGGSPDTQYF. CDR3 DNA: TGTGCCAGTAGTTATTCGGGGGGATCCCCAGATACGCAGTATTTT. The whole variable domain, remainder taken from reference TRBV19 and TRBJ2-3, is DGGITQSPKYLFRKEGQNVTLSCEQNLNHDAMYWYRQDPGQGLRLIYYSQIVNDFQKGDIAEGYSVSREKKESFPLTVTSAQKNPTAFYLCASSYSGGSPDTQYFGPGTRLTVL.

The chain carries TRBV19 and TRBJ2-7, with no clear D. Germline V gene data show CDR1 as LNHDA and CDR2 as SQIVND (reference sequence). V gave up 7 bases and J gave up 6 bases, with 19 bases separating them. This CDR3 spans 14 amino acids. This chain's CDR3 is CASKAVITKGEQYF. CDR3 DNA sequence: TGTGCCAGTAAGGCGGTTATTACAAAGGGCGAGCAGTACTTC. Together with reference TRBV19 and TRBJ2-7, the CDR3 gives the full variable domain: DGGITQSPKYLFRKEGQNVTLSCEQNLNHDAMYWYRQDPGQGLRLIYYSQIVNDFQKGDIAEGYSVSREKKESFPLTVTSAQKNPTAFYLCASKAVITKGEQYFGPGTRLTVT.

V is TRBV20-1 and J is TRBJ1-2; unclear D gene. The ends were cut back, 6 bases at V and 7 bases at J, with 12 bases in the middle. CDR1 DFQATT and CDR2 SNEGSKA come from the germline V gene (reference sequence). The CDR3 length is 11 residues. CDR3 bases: TGCAGTGCACACCGGGTCTCTGGCTACACCTTC. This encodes CSAHRVSGYTF.

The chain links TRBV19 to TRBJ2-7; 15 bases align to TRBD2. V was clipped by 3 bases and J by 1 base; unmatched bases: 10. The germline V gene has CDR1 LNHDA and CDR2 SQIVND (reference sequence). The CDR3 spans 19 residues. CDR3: CASSISSGTSGRPSYEQYF. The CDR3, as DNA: TGTGCCAGTAGTATTTCATCAGGGACTAGCGGGAGGCCGTCCTACGAGCAGTACTTC.

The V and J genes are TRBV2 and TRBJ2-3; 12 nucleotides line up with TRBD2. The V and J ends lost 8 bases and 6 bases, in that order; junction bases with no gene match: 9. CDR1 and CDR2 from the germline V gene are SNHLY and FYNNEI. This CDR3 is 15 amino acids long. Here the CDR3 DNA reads TGTGCCAGCCTGCTAGCGGGGGGGCCGGAGGATACGCAGTATTTT. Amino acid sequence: CASLLAGGPEDTQYF.

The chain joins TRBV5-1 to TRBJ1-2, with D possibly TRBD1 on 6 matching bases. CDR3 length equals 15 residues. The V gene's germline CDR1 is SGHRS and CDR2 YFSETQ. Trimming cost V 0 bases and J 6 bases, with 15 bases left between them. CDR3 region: CASSLGDTVWDGYTF. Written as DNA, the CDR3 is TGCGCCAGCAGCTTGGGGGACACGGTATGGGATGGCTACACCTTC.

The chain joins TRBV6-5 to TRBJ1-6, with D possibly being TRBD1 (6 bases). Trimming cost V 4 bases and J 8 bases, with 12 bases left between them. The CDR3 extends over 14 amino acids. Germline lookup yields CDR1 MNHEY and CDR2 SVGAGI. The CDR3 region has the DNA TGTGCCAGCAGTTTCGGACAGAGAGATTCACCCCTCCACTTT. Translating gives CASSFGQRDSPLHF.

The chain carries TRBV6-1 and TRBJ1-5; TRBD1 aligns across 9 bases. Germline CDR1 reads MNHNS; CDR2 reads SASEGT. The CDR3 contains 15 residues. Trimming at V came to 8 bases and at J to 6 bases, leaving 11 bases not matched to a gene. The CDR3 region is CASLLSGTGIQPQHF. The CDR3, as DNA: TGTGCCAGCCTCCTTTCCGGGACAGGGATTCAGCCCCAGCATTTT.

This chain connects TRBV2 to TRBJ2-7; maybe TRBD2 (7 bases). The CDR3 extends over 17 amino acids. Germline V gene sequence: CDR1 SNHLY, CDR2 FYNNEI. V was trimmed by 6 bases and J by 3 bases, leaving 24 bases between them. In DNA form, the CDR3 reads TGTGCCAGCAGCGCAAGGGGTCCAGGGGAGGGGAACTACGAGCAGTACTTC. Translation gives CASSARGPGEGNYEQYF.

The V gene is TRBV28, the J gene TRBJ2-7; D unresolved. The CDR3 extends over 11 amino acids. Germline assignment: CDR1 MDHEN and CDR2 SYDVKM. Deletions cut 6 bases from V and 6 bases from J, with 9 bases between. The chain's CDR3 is CASRIRSEQYF. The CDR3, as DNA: TGTGCCAGCAGGATACGGTCCGAGCAGTACTTC.

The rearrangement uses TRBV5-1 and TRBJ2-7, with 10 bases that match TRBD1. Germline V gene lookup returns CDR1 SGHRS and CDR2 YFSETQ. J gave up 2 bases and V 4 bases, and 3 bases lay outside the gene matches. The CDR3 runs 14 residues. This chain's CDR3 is CASSGTGVAYEQYF. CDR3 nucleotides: TGCGCCAGCAGCGGGACAGGGGTAGCCTACGAGCAGTACTTC.

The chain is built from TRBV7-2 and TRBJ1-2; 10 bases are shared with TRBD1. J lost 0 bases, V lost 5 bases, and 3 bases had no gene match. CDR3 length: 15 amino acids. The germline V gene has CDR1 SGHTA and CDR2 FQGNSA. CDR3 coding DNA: TGTGCCAGCAGCCGAGACAGGGGGCCTAACTATGGCTACACCTTC. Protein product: CASSRDRGPNYGYTF.

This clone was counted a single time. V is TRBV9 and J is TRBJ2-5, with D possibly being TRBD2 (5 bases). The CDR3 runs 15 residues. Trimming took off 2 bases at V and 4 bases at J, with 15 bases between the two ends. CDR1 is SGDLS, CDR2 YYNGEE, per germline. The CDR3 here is CASSVDARVPETQYF. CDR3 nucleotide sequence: TGTGCCAGCAGCGTTGACGCGAGGGTCCCAGAGACCCAGTACTTC.

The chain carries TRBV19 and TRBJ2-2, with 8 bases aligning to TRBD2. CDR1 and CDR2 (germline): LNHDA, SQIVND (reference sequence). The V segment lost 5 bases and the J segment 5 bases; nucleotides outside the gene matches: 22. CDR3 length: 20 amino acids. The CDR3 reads CASSPRWAQKAGVETGELFF. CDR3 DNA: TGTGCCAGTAGTCCCCGCTGGGCCCAAAAAGCGGGAGTGGAGACCGGGGAGCTGTTTTTT. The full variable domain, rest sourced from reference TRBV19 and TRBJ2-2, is DGGITQSPKYLFRKEGQNVTLSCEQNLNHDAMYWYRQDPGQGLRLIYYSQIVNDFQKGDIAEGYSVSREKKESFPLTVTSAQKNPTAFYLCASSPRWAQKAGVETGELFFGEGSRLTVL.

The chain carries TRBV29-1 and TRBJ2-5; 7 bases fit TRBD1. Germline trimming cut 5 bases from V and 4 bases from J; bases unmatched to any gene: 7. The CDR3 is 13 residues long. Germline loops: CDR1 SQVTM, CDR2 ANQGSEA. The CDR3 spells CSVSRDRVETQYF. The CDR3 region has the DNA TGCAGCGTTAGCAGGGACAGAGTAGAGACCCAGTACTTC.

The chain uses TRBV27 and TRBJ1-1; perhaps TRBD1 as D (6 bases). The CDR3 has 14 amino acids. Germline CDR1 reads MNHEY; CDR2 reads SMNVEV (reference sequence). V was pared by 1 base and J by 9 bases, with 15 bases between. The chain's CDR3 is CASSLLGEQGKAFF. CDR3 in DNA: TGTGCCAGCAGTTTATTGGGGGAACAGGGAAAAGCTTTCTTT.

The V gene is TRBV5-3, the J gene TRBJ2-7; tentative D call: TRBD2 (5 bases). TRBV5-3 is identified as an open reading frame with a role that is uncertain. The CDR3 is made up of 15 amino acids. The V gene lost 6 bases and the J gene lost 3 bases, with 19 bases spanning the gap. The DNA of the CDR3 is TGTGCCAGAACCTCTTTTTGGCTAGCTTACTACGAGCAGTACTTC. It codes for CARTSFWLAYYEQYF.

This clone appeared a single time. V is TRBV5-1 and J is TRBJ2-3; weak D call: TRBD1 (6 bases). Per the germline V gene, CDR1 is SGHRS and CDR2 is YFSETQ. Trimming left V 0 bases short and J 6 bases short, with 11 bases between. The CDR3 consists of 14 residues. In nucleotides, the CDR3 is TGCGCCAGCAGCTTGGCCGCAGGGGACGATACGCAGTATTTT. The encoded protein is CASSLAAGDDTQYF.

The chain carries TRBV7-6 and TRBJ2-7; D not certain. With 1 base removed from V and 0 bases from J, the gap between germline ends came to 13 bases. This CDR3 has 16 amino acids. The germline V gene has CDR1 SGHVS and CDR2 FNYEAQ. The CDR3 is CASSLGARTSSYEQYF. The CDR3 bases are TGTGCCAGCAGCTTAGGTGCCAGGACGTCCTCCTACGAGCAGTACTTC.

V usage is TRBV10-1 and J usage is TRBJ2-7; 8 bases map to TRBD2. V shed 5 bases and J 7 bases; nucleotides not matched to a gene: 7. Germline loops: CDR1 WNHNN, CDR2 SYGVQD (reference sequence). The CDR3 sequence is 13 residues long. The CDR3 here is CASSPLRGGEQYF. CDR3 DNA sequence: TGCGCCAGCAGTCCCTTACGGGGGGGAGAGCAGTACTTC.

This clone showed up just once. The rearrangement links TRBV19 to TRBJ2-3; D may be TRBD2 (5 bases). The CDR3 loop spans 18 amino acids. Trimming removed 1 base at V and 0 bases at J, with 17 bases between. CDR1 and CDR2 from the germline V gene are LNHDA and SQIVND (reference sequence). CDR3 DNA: TGTGCCAGTAGTATAGGTGACGGGGAAGCACCCAGCACAGATACGCAGTATTTT. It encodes CASSIGDGEAPSTDTQYF.

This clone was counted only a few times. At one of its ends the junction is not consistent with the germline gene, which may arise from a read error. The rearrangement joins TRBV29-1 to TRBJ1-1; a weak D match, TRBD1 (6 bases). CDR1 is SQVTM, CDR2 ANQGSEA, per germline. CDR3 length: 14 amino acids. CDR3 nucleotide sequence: TGCAGCGTTCAAGACAGGTCAAAGAACACTGAAGCTTTCTTT. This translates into CSVQDRSKNTEAFF.

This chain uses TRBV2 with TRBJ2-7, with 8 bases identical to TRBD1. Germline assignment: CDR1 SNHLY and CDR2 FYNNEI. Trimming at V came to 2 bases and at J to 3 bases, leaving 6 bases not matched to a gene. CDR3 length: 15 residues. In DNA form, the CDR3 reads TGTGCCAGCAGTGAACCTAGGACAGGGTACTACGAGCAGTACTTC. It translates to CASSEPRTGYYEQYF.

CDR3 bases: TGTGCCAGCAGTGTGGGACAGGTCCAAAATTCACCCCTCCACTTT. It encodes CASSVGQVQNSPLHF. The chain has TRBV27 and TRBJ1-6; TRBD1 aligns across 8 bases. The CDR3 consists of 15 residues. J lost 7 bases, V lost 5 bases, and 7 bases had no gene match. CDR1 is MNHEY, CDR2 SMNVEV, per germline (reference sequence).

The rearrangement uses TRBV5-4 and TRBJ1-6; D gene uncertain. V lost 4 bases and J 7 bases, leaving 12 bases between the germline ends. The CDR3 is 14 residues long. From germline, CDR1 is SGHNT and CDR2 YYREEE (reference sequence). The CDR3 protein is CASSPTLGNSPLHF. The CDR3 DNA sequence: TGTGCCAGCAGCCCGACTCTGGGGAATTCACCCCTCCACTTT.

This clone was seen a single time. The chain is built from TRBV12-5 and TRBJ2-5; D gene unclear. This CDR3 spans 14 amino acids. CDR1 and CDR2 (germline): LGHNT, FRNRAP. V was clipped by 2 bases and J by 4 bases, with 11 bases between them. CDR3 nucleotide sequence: TGTGCTAGTGGTTTGTCTGGCTACACAGAGACCCAGTACTTC. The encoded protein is CASGLSGYTETQYF. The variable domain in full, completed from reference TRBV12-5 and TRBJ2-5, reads DARVTQTPRHKVTEMGQEVTMRCQPILGHNTVFWYRQTMMQGLELLAYFRNRAPLDDSGMPKDRFSAEMPDATLATLKIQPSEPRDSAVYFCASGLSGYTETQYFGPGTRLLVL.

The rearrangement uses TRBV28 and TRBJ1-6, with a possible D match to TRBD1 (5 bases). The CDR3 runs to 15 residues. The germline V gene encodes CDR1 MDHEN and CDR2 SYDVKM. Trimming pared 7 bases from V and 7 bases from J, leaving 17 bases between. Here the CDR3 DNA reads TGTGCCAGCACCCTGGGGGGGATGGGCAATTCACCCCTCCACTTT. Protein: CASTLGGMGNSPLHF.

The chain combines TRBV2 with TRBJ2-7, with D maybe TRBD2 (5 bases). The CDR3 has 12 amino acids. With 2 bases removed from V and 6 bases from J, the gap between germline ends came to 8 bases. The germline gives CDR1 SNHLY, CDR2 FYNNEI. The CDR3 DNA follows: TGTGCCAGCAGTGAACAGGAGGTCGAGCAGTACTTC. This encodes CASSEQEVEQYF.

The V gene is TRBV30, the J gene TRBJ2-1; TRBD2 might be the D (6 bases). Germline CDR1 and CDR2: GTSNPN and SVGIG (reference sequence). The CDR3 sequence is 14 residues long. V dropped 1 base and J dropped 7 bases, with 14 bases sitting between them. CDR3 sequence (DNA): TGTGCCTGGAGTGCCAGGAGGGGTTTTAATGAGCAGTTCTTC. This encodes CAWSARRGFNEQFF.

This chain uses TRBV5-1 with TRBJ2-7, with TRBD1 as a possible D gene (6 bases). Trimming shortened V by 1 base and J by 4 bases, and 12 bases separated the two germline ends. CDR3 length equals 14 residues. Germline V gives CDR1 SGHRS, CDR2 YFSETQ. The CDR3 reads CASSLWAGQYEQYF. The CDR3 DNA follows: TGCGCCAGCAGCTTGTGGGCAGGACAGTACGAGCAGTACTTC.

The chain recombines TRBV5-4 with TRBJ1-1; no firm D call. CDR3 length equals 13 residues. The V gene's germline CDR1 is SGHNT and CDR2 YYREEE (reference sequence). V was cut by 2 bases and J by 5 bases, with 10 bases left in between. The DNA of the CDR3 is TGTGCCAGCAGCTTCAGTCGCGGGACTGAAGCTTTCTTT. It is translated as CASSFSRGTEAFF. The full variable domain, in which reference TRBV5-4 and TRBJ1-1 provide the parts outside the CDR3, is ETGVTQSPTHLIKTRGQQVTLRCSSQSGHNTVSWYQQALGQGPQFIFQYYREEENGRGNFPPRFSGLQFPNYSSELNVNALELDDSALYLCASSFSRGTEAFFGQGTRLTVV.

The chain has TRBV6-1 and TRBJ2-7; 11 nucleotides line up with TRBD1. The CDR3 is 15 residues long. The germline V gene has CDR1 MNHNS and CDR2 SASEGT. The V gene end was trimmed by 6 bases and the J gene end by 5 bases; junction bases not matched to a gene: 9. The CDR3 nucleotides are TGTGCCAGCAGACTTGACGGGACAGGGGGGAACGAGCAGTACTTC. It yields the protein CASRLDGTGGNEQYF.